The 31 T cell receptor beta chains given below trace back to one sample, sequenced in a study of cytomegalovirus exposure and HLA in healthy donors. The PCR had 60 Vbeta and 13 Jbeta primers. Data came from immunoSEQ multiplex PCR; TCRdb stores just in-frame clones and leaves some out. The sample table includes approximately 150,000 clones. Material: PBMCs. All receptors derive from a male donor in good health and CMV-seronegative.

The V and J genes are TRBV9 and TRBJ2-3; D remains ambiguous. CDR1 is SGDLS and CDR2 is YYNGEE in the germline V gene. This CDR3 region has 15 residues. V dropped 4 bases and J dropped 0 bases, with 12 bases sitting between them. In DNA, the CDR3 is TGTGCCAGCAGCTCGCCCGGCGGAAGCACAGATACGCAGTATTTT. Protein: CASSSPGGSTDTQYF.

The V call is TRBV5-1, the J call TRBJ1-1; D may be TRBD1 (5 bases). The germline V gene has CDR1 SGHRS and CDR2 YFSETQ. The CDR3 runs 14 residues. V lost 4 bases and J 0 bases, leaving 10 bases between the germline ends. As DNA, the CDR3 is TGCGCCAGCAGCACCGAACAGGTGAACACTGAAGCTTTCTTT. Encoded protein: CASSTEQVNTEAFF.

V and J are TRBV6-6 and TRBJ2-1; 11 bases line up with TRBD2. The CDR3 extends over 15 amino acids. Germline V CDR1 and CDR2: MNHNY, SVGAGI (reference sequence). Trimming cost V 6 bases and J 8 bases; bases outside gene matches: 9. Written as DNA, the CDR3 is TGTGCCAGCAGCCCCACTAGCGGGAGAGGCGATGAGCAGTTCTTC. Translating it yields CASSPTSGRGDEQFF.

The rearrangement joins TRBV19 to TRBJ2-5, with D possibly matching TRBD2 (5 bases). The germline gives CDR1 LNHDA, CDR2 SQIVND (reference sequence). The CDR3 covers 13 residues. Trimming took off 5 bases at V and 5 bases at J, with 12 bases between the two ends. The CDR3 DNA reads as TGTGCCAGTAGTGTTACTAGTCCGGAGACCCAGTACTTC. As protein: CASSVTSPETQYF.

The rearrangement joins TRBV9 to TRBJ2-7; TRBD1 agrees at 7 bases. V lost 3 bases to trimming and J lost 0 bases; unmatched junction nucleotides: 3. Germline CDR1 SGDLS, CDR2 YYNGEE. There are 14 residues in the CDR3. The CDR3 here is CASSAGDSSYEQYF. The CDR3 DNA is TGTGCCAGCAGCGCTGGGGACAGCTCCTACGAGCAGTACTTC.

This chain connects TRBV11-3 to TRBJ2-7; 8 bases are a match to TRBD1. Germline V CDR1 and CDR2: SGHNT, YENEEA. The CDR3 runs 17 residues. V lost 1 base, J lost 0 bases, and 8 bases stayed unmatched. The CDR3 DNA follows: TGTGCCAGCAGCTTAGTTCGTTGGACAGGGAGCTCCTACGAGCAGTACTTC. Protein product: CASSLVRWTGSSYEQYF. The full variable domain, in which reference TRBV11-3 and TRBJ2-7 provide the parts outside the CDR3, is EAGVVQSPRYKIIEKKQPVAFWCNPISGHNTLYWYLQNLGQGPELLIRYENEEAVDDSQLPKDRFSAERLKGVDSTLKIQPAELGDSAVYLCASSLVRWTGSSYEQYFGPGTRLTVT.

The CDR3 bases are TGTGCCAGCAGCGTAGATCAAGCGGGAGAGTTCAATGAGCAGTTCTTC. As protein: CASSVDQAGEFNEQFF. The chain combines TRBV9 with TRBJ2-1; 8 bases line up with TRBD2. The junction had 8 bases not matched to a gene; V was cut back by 0 bases and J by 6 bases. The CDR3 spans 16 residues. Looked up from germline, CDR1 is SGDLS and CDR2 is YYNGEE.

The V call is TRBV7-6, the J call TRBJ1-2; 7 positions match TRBD1. The CDR3 runs 14 residues. Germline assignment: CDR1 SGHVS and CDR2 FNYEAQ. J was trimmed by 5 bases and V by 4 bases; bases with no gene match: 7. The CDR3 sequence is CASSSLTQGYGYTF. For the CDR3, the DNA is TGTGCCAGCAGCTCTCTCACACAGGGGTATGGCTACACCTTC.

The genes are TRBV4-2 and TRBJ2-3; 8 bases align to TRBD1. V lost 2 bases, J lost 5 bases, and 3 bases stayed unmatched. The CDR3 loop spans 14 amino acids. The V gene's germline CDR1 is LGHNA and CDR2 YNFKEQ. CDR3: CASSQFTGGDTQYF. The CDR3 DNA sequence: TGTGCCAGCAGCCAATTCACAGGGGGAGATACGCAGTATTTT.

The chain is built from TRBV15 and TRBJ1-6, with D maybe TRBD1 (6 bases). Germline-derived CDR1 and CDR2 are LNHNV and YYDKDF (reference sequence). The V and J ends lost 0 bases and 8 bases respectively, with 11 bases between them. This CDR3 contains 15 residues. The chain's CDR3 is CATSRDWAGDSPLHF. The CDR3 coding sequence is TGTGCCACCAGCAGAGATTGGGCAGGGGATTCACCCCTCCACTTT. Supplemented by reference TRBV15 and TRBJ1-6, the full variable domain reads DAMVIQNPRYQVTQFGKPVTLSCSQTLNHNVMYWYQQKSSQAPKLLFHYYDKDFNNEADTPDNFQSRRPNTSFCFLDIRSPGLGDTAMYLCATSRDWAGDSPLHFGNGTRLTVT.

The rearrangement uses TRBV19 and TRBJ2-1; weak D call: TRBD2 (5 bases). Germline V gene lookup returns CDR1 LNHDA and CDR2 SQIVND (reference sequence). This CDR3 spans 14 amino acids. V was pared by 1 base and J by 8 bases, with 12 bases between. This chain's CDR3 is CASSIVSGYHEQFF. CDR3 sequence (DNA): TGTGCCAGTAGTATAGTATCGGGGTACCATGAGCAGTTCTTC.

V is TRBV11-3 and J is TRBJ2-7; weak D call: TRBD2 (7 bases). V was pared by 5 bases and J by 6 bases, with 14 bases between. In germline, CDR1 is SGHNT, CDR2 YENEEA. The CDR3 runs to 13 residues. The CDR3 loop reads CASSRGGGSEQYF. CDR3 sequence (DNA): TGTGCCAGCAGCCGAGGGGGAGGGTCCGAGCAGTACTTC.

This chain joins TRBV29-1 and TRBJ2-3; D is perhaps TRBD1 (6 bases). The germline gives CDR1 SQVTM, CDR2 ANQGSEA. The CDR3 has 15 residues. V was clipped by 2 bases and J by 1 base, with 13 bases between them. CDR3 sequence reads: CSVEKWDTRTDTQYF. CDR3 in DNA: TGCAGCGTTGAAAAATGGGACACCCGCACAGATACGCAGTATTTT.

This sequence joins TRBV21-1 and TRBJ2-2; no DNA check was done on the table's D call, TRBD2. TRBV21-1 is shown as a pseudogene. The CDR3 has 12 residues. The DNA for the CDR3 is TGTGCCAGCAGCCGGGCTCAGAGGGTGCTGTTTTTT. Translating gives CASSRAQRVLFF.

V usage is TRBV6-5 and J usage is TRBJ1-5, with D uncertain. Trimming left V 0 bases short and J 9 bases short, with 9 bases between. The germline CDR1 and CDR2 sequences are MNHEY and SVGAGI. The CDR3 runs to 13 residues. CDR3 bases: TGTGCCAGCAGTTACTCGGCGGTCGGGCCCCAGCATTTT. It specifies CASSYSAVGPQHF.

The rearrangement joins TRBV28 to TRBJ1-2, with 9 bases fitting TRBD1. Trimming removed 7 bases from V and 3 bases from J; junction bases left unmatched: 12. Germline CDR1 and CDR2: MDHEN and SYDVKM. This CDR3 has 16 amino acids. CDR3 nucleotides: TGTGCCAGCACTGTCCCGGGACAGGGTCGAGACTATGGCTACACCTTC. Its translation: CASTVPGQGRDYGYTF.

The chain couples TRBV28 to TRBJ2-7; a possible D gene is TRBD1 (6 bases). CDR1 is MDHEN, CDR2 SYDVKM, per germline. This CDR3 is 15 amino acids long. Trimming shortened V by 3 bases and J by 4 bases, and 16 bases separated the two germline ends. As DNA, the CDR3 is TGTGCCAGCAGTTTTCTGGGGGCCCTCCCTTACGAGCAGTACTTC. This sequence encodes CASSFLGALPYEQYF.

The chain carries TRBV28 and TRBJ1-6; D gene unclear. Trimming took off 4 bases at V and 9 bases at J, with 13 bases between the two ends. This CDR3 spans 14 amino acids. Germline V CDR1 and CDR2: MDHEN, SYDVKM. CDR3 amino acids: CASSWRGKGSPLHF. The CDR3 nucleotides are TGTGCCAGCAGTTGGCGAGGGAAGGGTTCACCCCTCCACTTT.

The V and J genes are TRBV6-1 and TRBJ2-2; D gene ambiguous. CDR1 is MNHNS, CDR2 SASEGT, per germline. The CDR3 loop spans 14 amino acids. Trimming stripped 5 bases from V and 0 bases from J, with 7 bases between. This chain's CDR3 is CASSSKTNTGELFF. CDR3 nucleotides: TGTGCCAGCAGTTCCAAAACGAACACCGGGGAGCTGTTTTTT.

The CDR3 spells CASSQDLRGGPNTDTQYF. The CDR3 bases are TGTGCCAGCAGCCAAGATTTGAGGGGGGGGCCGAACACAGATACGCAGTATTTT. The V and J genes are TRBV4-2 and TRBJ2-3; a possible D gene is TRBD2 (7 bases). Germline V gene sequence: CDR1 LGHNA, CDR2 YNFKEQ. The CDR3 sequence is 18 residues long. The V end lost 0 bases, the J end lost 2 bases, and 18 bases lay between the germline ends.

On this clone itself: This same CDR3 is encoded by further DNA sequences in the sample. The genes are TRBV30 and TRBJ1-5; perhaps TRBD1 as D (5 bases). Looked up from germline, CDR1 is GTSNPN and CDR2 is SVGIG (reference sequence). The CDR3 loop spans 12 amino acids. Trimming cost V 2 bases and J 10 bases, with 12 bases left between them. CDR3 sequence: CAWSRGVGPQHF. The CDR3 bases are TGTGCCTGGAGTCGGGGGGTAGGTCCCCAGCATTTT.

The gene calls are TRBV30 and TRBJ1-1; perhaps TRBD1 as D (5 bases). The CDR3 length is 14 residues. Germline V gene lookup returns CDR1 GTSNPN and CDR2 SVGIG (reference sequence). The V end lost 0 bases, the J end lost 3 bases, and 11 bases lay between the germline ends. The CDR3 DNA reads as TGTGCCTGGAGTGTAGGCAGGGCGGACACTGAAGCTTTCTTT. It encodes CAWSVGRADTEAFF.

V usage is TRBV29-1 and J usage is TRBJ1-2; D may be TRBD1 (5 bases). The V end lost 4 bases, the J end lost 0 bases, and 9 bases lay between the germline ends. This CDR3 spans 13 amino acids. Germline loops: CDR1 SQVTM, CDR2 ANQGSEA. The CDR3 sequence is CSVGGGANYGYTF. In DNA form, the CDR3 reads TGCAGCGTTGGGGGGGGAGCTAACTATGGCTACACCTTC.

The chain joins TRBV7-9 to TRBJ1-3; TRBD1 matches 7 bases. Germline V gene data show CDR1 as SEHNR and CDR2 as FQNEAQ (reference sequence). The CDR3 spans 13 residues. Trimming at V came to 4 bases and at J to 4 bases, leaving 1 base not matched to a gene. The CDR3 DNA reads as TGTGCCAGCAGCTGGGACAGAGGAAACACCATATATTTT. This translates into CASSWDRGNTIYF.

The V call is TRBV30, the J call TRBJ1-5; the D gene is possibly TRBD1 (5 bases). V was pared by 3 bases and J by 0 bases, with 9 bases between. Germline loops: CDR1 GTSNPN, CDR2 SVGIG (reference sequence). The CDR3 extends over 14 amino acids. CDR3 region: CAWSRGDSNQPQHF. In DNA, the CDR3 is TGTGCCTGGAGCCGGGGGGATAGCAATCAGCCCCAGCATTTT.

CDR3 region: CASSLRFGGLEAFF. CDR3 nucleotides: TGTGCCAGCAGCTTAAGGTTTGGGGGCCTTGAAGCTTTCTTT. The rearrangement uses TRBV11-2 and TRBJ1-1, with D possibly TRBD1 on 6 matching bases. From germline, CDR1 is SGHAT and CDR2 FQNNGV. V shed 2 bases and J shed 7 bases, with 14 bases lying between them. This CDR3 comprises 14 residues.

The genes are TRBV5-1 and TRBJ2-1; 8 positions agree with TRBD2. J was trimmed by 6 bases and V by 0 bases; bases with no gene match: 8. The CDR3 sequence is 16 residues long. The germline V gene has CDR1 SGHRS and CDR2 YFSETQ. As DNA, the CDR3 is TGCGCCAGCAGCTTGGCCGTAGGTGCGGGGGGCAATGAGCAGTTCTTC. This codes for CASSLAVGAGGNEQFF.

This chain links TRBV11-3 with TRBJ2-2, with 8 bases matching TRBD1. The CDR3 extends over 14 amino acids. Germline CDR1 and CDR2: SGHNT and YENEEA. Trimming took 5 bases from V and 3 from J; bases not matched to a gene: 2. The CDR3 coding sequence is TGTGCCAGCAGCAAGGGACAGGACACCGGGGAGCTGTTTTTT. It encodes CASSKGQDTGELFF.

The chain joins TRBV6-1 to TRBJ2-7; 9 bases fit TRBD2. This CDR3 has 15 residues. J gave up 2 bases and V 3 bases, and 5 bases lay outside the gene matches. CDR1 and CDR2 from the germline V gene are MNHNS and SASEGT. CDR3 sequence: CASSDWREGTYEQYF. CDR3 in DNA: TGTGCCAGCAGTGATTGGCGGGAGGGGACCTACGAGCAGTACTTC.

As to this clone: The same CDR3 is also encoded by other DNA sequences in this sample. The chain is built from TRBV27 and TRBJ2-7; D unresolved. Trimming removed 3 bases at V and 2 bases at J, with 8 bases between. The germline V gene encodes CDR1 MNHEY and CDR2 SMNVEV (reference sequence). CDR3 length equals 13 residues. The CDR3 bases are TGTGCCAGCAGTTTGAACAGAGCCTACGAGCAGTACTTC. Translating it yields CASSLNRAYEQYF.

The genes are TRBV5-6 and TRBJ1-2, with TRBD1 matching over 7 bases. Germline CDR1 SGHDT, CDR2 YYEEEE. This CDR3 region has 14 residues. The trim removed 6 bases at V and 0 bases at J, leaving 5 bases unmatched. CDR3 sequence reads: CASTKGTANYGYTF. The CDR3 nucleotides read TGTGCCAGCACCAAAGGGACAGCTAACTATGGCTACACCTTC.